This TCR beta chain was retrieved from a study of control samples from healthy donors and cancer patients. The CDR3 has 15 amino acids. V was trimmed by 4 bases and J by 7 bases, leaving 15 bases between them. CDR1 is SGHKS and CDR2 is YYEKEE in the germline V gene (reference sequence). Generated by immunoSEQ multiplex PCR, the TCRdb table keeps only in-frame clones and is missing some. The sample carries roughly 55,000 clones, around 90% recorded once. The chain links TRBV5-5 to TRBJ1-6; weak D call: TRBD1 (5 bases). The sequenced material came from blood. This sequence was found in a man aged 50-59 years in good health. CDR3 protein: CASSPGRQINSPLHF. CDR3 nucleotides: TGTGCCAGCAGCCCGGGACGCCAGATCAATTCACCCCTCCACTTT. Full variable domain (rest looked up from reference TRBV5-5 and TRBJ1-6): DAGVTQSPTHLIKTRGQQVTLRCSPISGHKSVSWYQQVLGQGPQFIFQYYEKEERGRGNFPDRFSARQFPNYSSELNVNALLLGDSALYLCASSPGRQINSPLHFGNGTRLTVT.